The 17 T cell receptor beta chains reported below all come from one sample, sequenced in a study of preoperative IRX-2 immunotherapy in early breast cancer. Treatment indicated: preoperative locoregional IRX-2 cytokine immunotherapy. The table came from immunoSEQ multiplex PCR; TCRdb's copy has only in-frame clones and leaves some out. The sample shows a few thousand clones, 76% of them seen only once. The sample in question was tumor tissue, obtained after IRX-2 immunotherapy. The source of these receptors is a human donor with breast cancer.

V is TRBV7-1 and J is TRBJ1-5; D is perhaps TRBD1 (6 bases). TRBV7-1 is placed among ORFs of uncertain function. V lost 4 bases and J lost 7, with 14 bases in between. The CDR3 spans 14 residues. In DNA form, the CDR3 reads TGTGCCAGCAGCTTAAAAGGGGGGAAGCAGCCCCAGCATTTT. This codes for CASSLKGGKQPQHF.

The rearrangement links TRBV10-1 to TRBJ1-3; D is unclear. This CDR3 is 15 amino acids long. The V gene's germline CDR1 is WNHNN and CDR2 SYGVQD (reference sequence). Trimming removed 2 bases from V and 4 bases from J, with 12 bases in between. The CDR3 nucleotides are TGCGCCAGCAGTGAGGACTTTGTGGCAGGAAACACCATATATTTT. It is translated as CASSEDFVAGNTIYF.

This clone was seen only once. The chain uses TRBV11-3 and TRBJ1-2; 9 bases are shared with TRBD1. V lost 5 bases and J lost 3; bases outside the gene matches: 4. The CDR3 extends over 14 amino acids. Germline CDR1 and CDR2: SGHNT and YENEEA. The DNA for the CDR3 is TGTGCCAGCAGCCCTACAGGGGGCGACTATGGCTACACCTTC. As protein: CASSPTGGDYGYTF.

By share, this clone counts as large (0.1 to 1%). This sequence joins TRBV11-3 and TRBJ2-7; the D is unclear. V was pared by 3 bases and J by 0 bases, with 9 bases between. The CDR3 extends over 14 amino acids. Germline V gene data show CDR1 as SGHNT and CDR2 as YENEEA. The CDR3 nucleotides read TGTGCCAGCAGCTTGTGGGTGAGCTCCTACGAGCAGTACTTC. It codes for CASSLWVSSYEQYF. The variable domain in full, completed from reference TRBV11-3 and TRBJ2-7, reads EAGVVQSPRYKIIEKKQPVAFWCNPISGHNTLYWYLQNLGQGPELLIRYENEEAVDDSQLPKDRFSAERLKGVDSTLKIQPAELGDSAVYLCASSLWVSSYEQYFGPGTRLTVT.

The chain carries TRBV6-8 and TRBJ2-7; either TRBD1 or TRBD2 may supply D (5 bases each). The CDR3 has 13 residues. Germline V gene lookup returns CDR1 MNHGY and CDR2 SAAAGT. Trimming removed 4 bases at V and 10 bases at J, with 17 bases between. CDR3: CASSSPGPNSQYF. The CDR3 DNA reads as TGTGCCAGCAGTTCCCCGGGACCGAACAGTCAGTACTTC.

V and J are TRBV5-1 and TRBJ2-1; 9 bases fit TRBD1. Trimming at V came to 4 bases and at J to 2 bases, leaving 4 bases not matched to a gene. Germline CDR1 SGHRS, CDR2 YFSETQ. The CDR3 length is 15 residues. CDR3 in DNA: TGCGCCAGCAGCATAACAGGGGGCACCTACAATGAGCAGTTCTTC. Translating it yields CASSITGGTYNEQFF.

The CDR3 spells CASSNRGSGNTIYF. The CDR3, as DNA: TGTGCCAGCTCTAACAGGGGCTCTGGAAACACCATATATTTT. This sequence joins TRBV6-8 and TRBJ1-3, with 7 bases aligning to TRBD1. CDR1 MNHGY and CDR2 SAAAGT come from the germline V gene. With V trimmed by 8 bases and J by 0 bases, 4 bases remained unmatched. This CDR3 has 14 amino acids.

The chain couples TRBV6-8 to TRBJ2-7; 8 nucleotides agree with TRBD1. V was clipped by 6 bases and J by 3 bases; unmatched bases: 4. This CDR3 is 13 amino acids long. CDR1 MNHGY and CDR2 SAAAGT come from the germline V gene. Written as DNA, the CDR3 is TGTGCCAGCAGGGACAGGGCTAGCTACGAGCAGTACTTC. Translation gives CASRDRASYEQYF.

CDR3 protein: CSVKQGAYTEAFF. The DNA of the CDR3 is TGCAGCGTTAAACAGGGGGCGTACACTGAAGCTTTCTTT. J is TRBJ1-1 and V is TRBV29-1, with 9 bases lining up with TRBD1. Per germline, CDR1 SQVTM and CDR2 ANQGSEA. The V and J ends lost 5 bases and 3 bases, in that order; junction bases with no gene match: 4. This CDR3 has 13 amino acids.

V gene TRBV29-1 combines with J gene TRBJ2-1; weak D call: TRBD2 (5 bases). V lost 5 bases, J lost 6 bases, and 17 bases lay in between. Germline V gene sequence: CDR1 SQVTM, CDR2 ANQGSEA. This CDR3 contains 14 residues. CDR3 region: CSVRPGVHPNEQFF. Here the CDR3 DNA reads TGCAGCGTTAGACCCGGGGTTCACCCCAATGAGCAGTTCTTC.

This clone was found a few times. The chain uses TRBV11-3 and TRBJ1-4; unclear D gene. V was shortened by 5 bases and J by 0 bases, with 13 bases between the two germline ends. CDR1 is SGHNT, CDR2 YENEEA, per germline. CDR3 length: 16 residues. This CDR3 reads CASSADPRATNEKLFF. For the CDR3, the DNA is TGTGCCAGCAGCGCCGACCCCCGTGCAACTAATGAAAAACTGTTTTTT.

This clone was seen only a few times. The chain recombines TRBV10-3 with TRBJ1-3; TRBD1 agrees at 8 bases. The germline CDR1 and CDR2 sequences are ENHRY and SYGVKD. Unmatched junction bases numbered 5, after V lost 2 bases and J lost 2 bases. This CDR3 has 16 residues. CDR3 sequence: CAISEGQGATGNTIYF. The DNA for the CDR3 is TGTGCCATCAGTGAGGGGCAGGGGGCCACTGGAAACACCATATATTTT.

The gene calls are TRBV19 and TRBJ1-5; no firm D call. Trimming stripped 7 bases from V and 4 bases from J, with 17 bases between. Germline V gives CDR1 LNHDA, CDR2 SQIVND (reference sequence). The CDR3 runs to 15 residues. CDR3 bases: TGTGCCAGTATTCCGGCAGGCCGCTCGAATCAGCCCCAGCATTTT. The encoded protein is CASIPAGRSNQPQHF. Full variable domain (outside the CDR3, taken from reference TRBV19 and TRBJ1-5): DGGITQSPKYLFRKEGQNVTLSCEQNLNHDAMYWYRQDPGQGLRLIYYSQIVNDFQKGDIAEGYSVSREKKESFPLTVTSAQKNPTAFYLCASIPAGRSNQPQHFGDGTRLSIL.

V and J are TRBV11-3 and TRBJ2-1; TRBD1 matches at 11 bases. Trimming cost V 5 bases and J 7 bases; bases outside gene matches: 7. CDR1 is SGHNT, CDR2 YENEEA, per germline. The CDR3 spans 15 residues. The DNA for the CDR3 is TGTGCCAGCAGCCCCGGGACAGGGGGAAGAAATGAGCAGTTCTTC. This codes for CASSPGTGGRNEQFF.

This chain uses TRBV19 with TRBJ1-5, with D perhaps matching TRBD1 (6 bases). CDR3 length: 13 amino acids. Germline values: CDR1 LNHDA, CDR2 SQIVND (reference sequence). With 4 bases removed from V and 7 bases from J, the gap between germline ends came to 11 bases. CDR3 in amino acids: CASSTQQGQPQHF. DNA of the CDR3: TGTGCCAGTAGTACTCAACAGGGCCAGCCCCAGCATTTT. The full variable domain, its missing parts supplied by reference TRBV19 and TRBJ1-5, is DGGITQSPKYLFRKEGQNVTLSCEQNLNHDAMYWYRQDPGQGLRLIYYSQIVNDFQKGDIAEGYSVSREKKESFPLTVTSAQKNPTAFYLCASSTQQGQPQHFGDGTRLSIL.

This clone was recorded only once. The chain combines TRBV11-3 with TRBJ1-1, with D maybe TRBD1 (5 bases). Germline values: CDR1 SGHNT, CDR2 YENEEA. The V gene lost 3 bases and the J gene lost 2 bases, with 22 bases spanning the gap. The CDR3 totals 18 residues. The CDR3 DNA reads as TGTGCCAGCAGCTTGGCCTCCGGGACGCCACCTTTAAACACTGAAGCTTTCTTT. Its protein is CASSLASGTPPLNTEAFF.

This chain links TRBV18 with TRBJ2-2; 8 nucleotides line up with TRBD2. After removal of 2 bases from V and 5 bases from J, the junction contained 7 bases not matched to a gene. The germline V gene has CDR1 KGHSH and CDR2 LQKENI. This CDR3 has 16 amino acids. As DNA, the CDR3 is TGTGCCAGCTCACCAATGGGACTAGTCTCGACCGGGGAGCTGTTTTTT. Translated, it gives CASSPMGLVSTGELFF. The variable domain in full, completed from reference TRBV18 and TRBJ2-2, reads NAGVMQNPRHLVRRRGQEARLRCSPMKGHSHVYWYRQLPEEGLKFMVYLQKENIIDESGMPKERFSAEFPKEGPSILRIQQVVRGDSAAYFCASSPMGLVSTGELFFGEGSRLTVL.